The T cell receptor beta chain described here comes from a study of beta chain features in type 1 diabetes. This clone was observed a handful of times. Expressed TCRB transcripts were sequenced because the entire RNA isolate underwent reverse transcription. Measured with immunoSEQ multiplex PCR; TCRdb has only the in-frame clones, and not every one. The sample yields a few hundred thousand clones, roughly 16% seen once. The CDR3 runs to 13 residues. Trimming left V 4 bases short and J 4 bases short, with 9 bases between. Germline V gives CDR1 SGHRS, CDR2 YFSETQ. The gene calls are TRBV5-1 and TRBJ1-5, with D unclear. This sequence was found in a woman aged 18-35 years in good health. Sequenced sample: naive CD4+ T cells from blood. The CDR3 loop is CASSEGGNQPQHF. CDR3 DNA: TGCGCCAGCAGCGAAGGCGGGAATCAGCCCCAGCATTTT.